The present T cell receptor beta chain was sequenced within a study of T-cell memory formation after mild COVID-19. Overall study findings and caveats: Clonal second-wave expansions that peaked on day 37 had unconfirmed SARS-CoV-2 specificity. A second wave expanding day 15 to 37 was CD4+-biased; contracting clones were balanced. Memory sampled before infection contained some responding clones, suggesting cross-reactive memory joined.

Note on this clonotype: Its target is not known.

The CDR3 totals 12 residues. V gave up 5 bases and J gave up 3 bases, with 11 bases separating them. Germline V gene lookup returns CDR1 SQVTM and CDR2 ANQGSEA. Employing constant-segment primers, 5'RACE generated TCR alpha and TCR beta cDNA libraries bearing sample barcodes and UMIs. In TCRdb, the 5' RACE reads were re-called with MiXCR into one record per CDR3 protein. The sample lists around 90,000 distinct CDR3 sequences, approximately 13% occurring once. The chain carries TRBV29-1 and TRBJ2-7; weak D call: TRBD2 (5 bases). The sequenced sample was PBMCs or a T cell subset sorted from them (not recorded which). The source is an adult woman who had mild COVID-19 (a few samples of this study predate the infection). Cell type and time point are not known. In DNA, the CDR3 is TGCAGCGTTACGAAGAGGGACTACGAGCAGTACTTC. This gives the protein CSVTKRDYEQYF.